This T cell receptor (beta chain) was sequenced in a study of OX40 agonist ivuxolimab in advanced cancers. Patients had blood sampled at baseline and again on cycle 4 day 1 and cycle 7 day 1. Method: immunoSEQ multiplex PCR; TCRdb's copy keeps in-frame clones and lacks some. The sample includes about 80,000 clones, around 94% of them seen just once. This CDR3 spans 11 amino acids. V shed 6 bases and J shed 6 bases, with 7 bases lying between them. Germline CDR1 reads MNHEY; CDR2 reads SMNVEV (reference sequence). The V call is TRBV27, the J call TRBJ2-3, with D hard to call. The origin of this receptor is an adult with an advanced solid tumor such as melanoma, head and neck, liver or kidney cancer. The sequenced sample was CD4+ or CD8+ T cells sorted from blood, obtained in a trial of the OX40 agonist ivuxolimab. The CDR3 protein is CASRTFDTQYF. The CDR3, as DNA: TGTGCCAGCAGGACATTCGATACGCAGTATTTT.